A single TCR beta chain is shown here with its context. What it binds is not known. The entry originates in a study of cytomegalovirus exposure and HLA in healthy donors. The PCR employed 60 Vbeta primers together with 13 Jbeta primers. Original processing methods: Later, roughly 77 million unique TCR beta chains were counted in an analysis, and some 11 million of them were shared. The data were produced by immunoSEQ multiplex PCR, yet TCRdb's version contains in-frame clones alone and is incomplete. The DNA was the basis for D and trimming; V, J and clone size are from that table. In the table there are roughly 130,000 clones, around 75% of which are singletons. The CDR3 is made up of 15 amino acids. Germline-derived CDR1 and CDR2 are SGHVS and FQNEAQ. J was trimmed by 2 bases and V by 6 bases; bases with no gene match: 7. Broader study findings: In a later analysis, donors in an Asian-associated ancestry cluster reportedly had fewer N-insertions in productive TCRs than the cohort mean. Later on, a genetic analysis was performed. It linked a missense variant in DCLRE1C with V- and J-gene trimming of TCR beta.

The V call is TRBV7-8, the J call TRBJ2-5, with TRBD2 matching 9 bases. The sequence derives from a female donor in good health and CMV-seronegative. Sequenced: PBMCs. The CDR3: CASSSTSGSQETQYF. The CDR3 nucleotides are TGTGCCAGCAGTTCCACTAGCGGGTCTCAAGAGACCCAGTACTTC.